The sequence of this TCR beta chain was determined in a study of CD8 T cells in ankylosing spondylitis. Study observations and caveats: One TCR beta motif, made up of eight highly homologous variants, appeared characteristic of ankylosing spondylitis blood.

Generation of TCR beta libraries employed quantitative 5'-RACE incorporating molecular barcodes. TCRdb itself ran the 5' RACE reads through MiXCR, one entry per CDR3 protein. The repertoire has under 150,000 distinct CDR3 sequences, roughly 13% of them found once; the top ten carry about 3%. Germline CDR1 reads MNHNS; CDR2 reads SASEGT. The CDR3 covers 16 residues. V dropped 6 bases and J dropped 6 bases, with 20 bases sitting between them. In the case of this clonotype: As yet, its antigen is unknown.

The rearrangement uses TRBV6-1 and TRBJ2-2; tentative D call: TRBD1 (6 bases). Sequences were obtained from blood, either unsorted or a sorted T cell fraction (not recorded which). This TCR came from a female donor with ankylosing spondylitis or in good health (not recorded which). The CDR3 sequence is CASRLLPDRRAGELFF. The DNA of the CDR3 is TGTGCCAGCAGACTTCTGCCCGACAGGCGCGCCGGGGAGCTGTTTTTT.